These T cell receptor beta chains were read from a single sample in a study of follicular helper T cells after annual influenza vaccination. The protocol was immunoSEQ multiplex PCR, while the TCRdb copy is restricted to in-frame clones and leaves out a portion. The data show about 2,500 clones, about 87% seen once. The specimen comprised CXCR5+ CD38+ circulating T follicular helper cells from blood, sampled on the day of influenza vaccination. The receptors stem from an adult who received the influenza vaccine. Each CDR3 is given with its conserved first and last residue. The D gene is left open where the match is weak. Clone size is shown for a subset of rows, as once, few, many or a class of expanded clone.

j_call: TRBJ2-5
d_call: NA
v_call: TRBV6-1
clone_size: NA
cdr3_nt: TGTGCCACCAACCCTATAGTCCGGAGGGTGGAGACCCAGTACTTC
cdr3_aa: CATNPIVRRVETQYF

j_call: TRBJ2-2
d_call: NA
v_call: TRBV9
clone_size: NA
cdr3_nt: TGTGCCAGCAGCTATAGAACGAACACCGGGGAGCTGTTTTTT
cdr3_aa: CASSYRTNTGELFF

j_call: TRBJ2-7
d_call: TRBD2
v_call: TRBV7-7
clone_size: NA
cdr3_nt: TGTGCTAGCAGCCCAGGGGGACTAGCGGGGGACGAGCAGTACTTC
cdr3_aa: CASSPGGLAGDEQYF

j_call: TRBJ2-7
d_call: NA
v_call: TRBV6-1
clone_size: once
cdr3_nt: TGTGCCAGCAGTCCAGGGGTCCACGAGCAGTACTTC
cdr3_aa: CASSPGVHEQYF

j_call: TRBJ2-7
d_call: TRBD2
v_call: TRBV15
clone_size: NA
cdr3_nt: TGTGCCACCTCTAACGGACTAGGGATTTCCTACGAGCAGTACTTC
cdr3_aa: CATSNGLGISYEQYF

j_call: TRBJ2-6
d_call: TRBD1
v_call: TRBV5-1
clone_size: NA
cdr3_nt: TGCGCCAGCAGCGTGCGGGACAGGGGACTCTCTGGGGCCAACGTCCTGACTTTC
cdr3_aa: CASSVRDRGLSGANVLTF

j_call: TRBJ2-7
d_call: TRBD2
v_call: TRBV9
clone_size: NA
cdr3_nt: TGTGCCAGCAGCTCTCAAGCGGGAGATATCTACGAGCAGTACTTC
cdr3_aa: CASSSQAGDIYEQYF

j_call: TRBJ2-1
d_call: TRBD2
v_call: TRBV7-8
clone_size: NA
cdr3_nt: TGTGCCAGCAGCTTCAGCGGGGGGGCCTACAATGAGCAGTTCTTC
cdr3_aa: CASSFSGGAYNEQFF

j_call: TRBJ2-7
d_call: TRBD1
v_call: TRBV11-2
clone_size: once
cdr3_nt: TGTGCCAGCAGCAACCGGGACAGGGGAGCCTACGAGCAGTACTTC
cdr3_aa: CASSNRDRGAYEQYF

j_call: TRBJ1-3
d_call: TRBD1
v_call: TRBV18
clone_size: NA
cdr3_nt: TGTGCCAGCTCACCGGGACAGGGAAACACCATATATTTT
cdr3_aa: CASSPGQGNTIYF

j_call: TRBJ1-6
d_call: NA
v_call: TRBV30
clone_size: NA
cdr3_nt: TGTGCCTGGAGTGTTGGCGGGGGCAATTCACCCCTCCACTTT
cdr3_aa: CAWSVGGGNSPLHF

j_call: TRBJ2-3
d_call: TRBD2
v_call: TRBV30
clone_size: NA
cdr3_nt: TGTGCCTGGAGTCGGACTAGCGTGAGCACAGATACGCAGTATTTT
cdr3_aa: CAWSRTSVSTDTQYF

j_call: TRBJ2-7
d_call: TRBD2
v_call: TRBV5-1
clone_size: NA
cdr3_nt: TGCGCCAGCAGCCCTGGTGGGACTAGCGGGTCCACACCCTACGAGCAGTACTTC
cdr3_aa: CASSPGGTSGSTPYEQYF

j_call: TRBJ1-1
d_call: TRBD1
v_call: TRBV27
clone_size: NA
cdr3_nt: TGTGCCAGCAGAAGGACAGGGGAGAGGACTGAAGCTTTCTTT
cdr3_aa: CASRRTGERTEAFF

j_call: TRBJ2-5
d_call: TRBD1
v_call: TRBV9
clone_size: NA
cdr3_nt: TGTGCCAGCAGCATAGGACAGGGCCGGTCTGAGACCCAGTACTTC
cdr3_aa: CASSIGQGRSETQYF

j_call: TRBJ2-1
d_call: TRBD1
v_call: TRBV7-9
clone_size: NA
cdr3_nt: TGTGCCAGCACCTCTCCGGACAGGGGTTACAATGAGCAGTTCTTC
cdr3_aa: CASTSPDRGYNEQFF

j_call: TRBJ2-3
d_call: TRBD1
v_call: TRBV5-4
clone_size: NA
cdr3_nt: TGTGCCAGCAGACAGGGGGCTGGAGTCACAGATACGCAGTATTTT
cdr3_aa: CASRQGAGVTDTQYF

j_call: TRBJ2-7
d_call: TRBD2
v_call: TRBV19
clone_size: NA
cdr3_nt: TGTGCCAGTAGTATACAGGGAGCGGGGGCGGCCTACGAGCAGTACTTC
cdr3_aa: CASSIQGAGAAYEQYF

j_call: TRBJ2-2
d_call: NA
v_call: TRBV21-1
clone_size: few
cdr3_nt: TGTGCCAGCAGCCCTTGGGGGACAAACACCGGGGAGCTGTTTTTT
cdr3_aa: CASSPWGTNTGELFF

j_call: TRBJ2-7
d_call: TRBD2
v_call: TRBV10-2
clone_size: NA
cdr3_nt: TGCGCCAGCAGTGAATCAGAACTAGCGGATACCTACGAGCAGTACTTC
cdr3_aa: CASSESELADTYEQYF

j_call: TRBJ1-2
d_call: TRBD1
v_call: TRBV9
clone_size: once
cdr3_nt: TGTGCCAGCAGCGCCGAGACAGGGGGCGCCGACTATGGCTACACCTTC
cdr3_aa: CASSAETGGADYGYTF

j_call: TRBJ1-3
d_call: TRBD1
v_call: TRBV5-1
clone_size: once
cdr3_nt: TGCGCCAGCAGCTCCCAAACAGGGGTTGGAAACACCATATATTTT
cdr3_aa: CASSSQTGVGNTIYF

j_call: TRBJ1-6
d_call: NA
v_call: TRBV6-1
clone_size: NA
cdr3_nt: TGTGCCAGCAGAGAAACAGGGTTTAGTTCACCCCTCCACTTT
cdr3_aa: CASRETGFSSPLHF

j_call: TRBJ2-3
d_call: TRBD2
v_call: TRBV7-7
clone_size: NA
cdr3_nt: TGTGCTAGCAGCTTAGGGCTAGCGGGAAGCACAGATACGCAGTATTTT
cdr3_aa: CASSLGLAGSTDTQYF

j_call: TRBJ1-1
d_call: NA
v_call: TRBV7-3
clone_size: NA
cdr3_nt: TGTGCCAGCAGCACGGACAGGAACACTGAAGCTTTCTTT
cdr3_aa: CASSTDRNTEAFF

j_call: TRBJ1-5
d_call: TRBD1
v_call: TRBV7-2
clone_size: NA
cdr3_nt: TGTGCCAGCAGCCCAATGGACAGGGCCGGCAATCAGCCCCAGCATTTT
cdr3_aa: CASSPMDRAGNQPQHF

j_call: TRBJ1-2
d_call: NA
v_call: TRBV4-1
clone_size: NA
cdr3_nt: TGCGCCAGCAGCCAAGGGACAAACTATGGCTACACCTTC
cdr3_aa: CASSQGTNYGYTF

j_call: TRBJ2-7
d_call: TRBD1
v_call: TRBV5-1
clone_size: few
cdr3_nt: TGCGCCAGCAACAGGGACAGTTCCTACGAGCAGTACTTC
cdr3_aa: CASNRDSSYEQYF

j_call: TRBJ2-6
d_call: NA
v_call: TRBV11-1
clone_size: NA
cdr3_nt: TGTGCCAGCAGCTTAAGACTGGGCTCTGGGGCCAACGTCCTGACTTTC
cdr3_aa: CASSLRLGSGANVLTF

j_call: TRBJ2-6
d_call: NA
v_call: TRBV7-9
clone_size: NA
cdr3_nt: TGTGCCAGCCTTAGGGGCCCAGACTCTGGGGCCAACGTCCTGACTTTC
cdr3_aa: CASLRGPDSGANVLTF

j_call: TRBJ2-7
d_call: NA
v_call: TRBV25-1
clone_size: NA
cdr3_nt: TGTGCCAGCAGGCCGGGTAGCTCAGGAGCGGCCCAGTACTTC
cdr3_aa: CASRPGSSGAAQYF

j_call: TRBJ1-2
d_call: NA
v_call: TRBV5-1
clone_size: few
cdr3_nt: TGCGCCAGCAGCTCCAGCGGGGGTGACTATGGCTACACCTTC
cdr3_aa: CASSSSGGDYGYTF

j_call: TRBJ1-1
d_call: NA
v_call: TRBV18
clone_size: NA
cdr3_nt: TGTGCCAGCTCACCACCATCAGAGCGAGTGAACACTGAAGCTTTCTTT
cdr3_aa: CASSPPSERVNTEAFF

j_call: TRBJ2-7
d_call: NA
v_call: TRBV29-1
clone_size: once
cdr3_nt: TGCAGCGTTGTGAACGGGAGATTGGGCCACGAGCAGTACTTC
cdr3_aa: CSVVNGRLGHEQYF

j_call: TRBJ1-1
d_call: NA
v_call: TRBV6-1
clone_size: large
cdr3_nt: TGTGCCAGCAGAGGACAGAAGAACGAAGCTTTCTTT
cdr3_aa: CASRGQKNEAFF

j_call: TRBJ1-5
d_call: TRBD1
v_call: TRBV10-1
clone_size: NA
cdr3_nt: TGCGCCAGCAGGAGGGGACAGGGGTTCAATCAGCCCCAGCATTTT
cdr3_aa: CASRRGQGFNQPQHF

j_call: TRBJ2-2
d_call: TRBD2
v_call: TRBV2
clone_size: NA
cdr3_nt: TGTGCCAGCAGTAGACTAGCGGGGGCGGGGAACACCGGGGAGCTGTTTTTT
cdr3_aa: CASSRLAGAGNTGELFF

j_call: TRBJ2-1
d_call: NA
v_call: TRBV10-3
clone_size: NA
cdr3_nt: TGTGCCGCCTCCCAGCCGGGACTTCCTGAGCAGTTCTTC
cdr3_aa: CAASQPGLPEQFF

j_call: TRBJ2-7
d_call: TRBD1
v_call: TRBV2
clone_size: NA
cdr3_nt: TGTGCCAGCAGGAGGGTTGGGACAGACTACGAGCAGTACTTC
cdr3_aa: CASRRVGTDYEQYF

j_call: TRBJ1-3
d_call: NA
v_call: TRBV6-5
clone_size: NA
cdr3_nt: TGTGCCAGCAGCGAGGGACACGGCAGAAACACCATATATTTT
cdr3_aa: CASSEGHGRNTIYF

j_call: TRBJ2-7
d_call: NA
v_call: TRBV2
clone_size: once
cdr3_nt: TGTGCCAGCAGGGACCCCACAGGGCTCTTCTACGAGCAGTACTTC
cdr3_aa: CASRDPTGLFYEQYF

j_call: TRBJ1-1
d_call: TRBD1
v_call: TRBV19
clone_size: once
cdr3_nt: TGTGCCAGTAGTATTCAAGGACAGGGGGCGGCTGAAGCTTTCTTT
cdr3_aa: CASSIQGQGAAEAFF